Listed below are T cell receptor beta chains from one sample, sequenced in a study of shared clonotypes between healthy human individuals. Assay: immunoSEQ multiplex PCR; the TCRdb copy retains only in-frame clones and omits some. In the table there are nearly 2 million clones, just under 95% of which are singletons. The sample comprised naive CD8+ T cells sorted from blood. These receptors were taken from a man between 18 and 35 years old in good health. Each CDR3 is given with its conserved first and last residue. Each record gives: D gene, clone size, J gene, V gene, CDR3 DNA, CDR3 protein. D genes are given only for firm matches. Some rows have no size entry. The others give once, few or many, or a class for an expanded clone.

- - TRBJ1-3 TRBV7-9 TGTGCCAGCAGCTTAGAAGTTGGCAGTCACTCTGGAAACACCATATATTTT CASSLEVGSHSGNTIYF
TRBD1 - TRBJ2-7 TRBV7-9 TGTGCCAGCAGCCACAGTCGGGACAGCCCCTACGAGCAGTACTTC CASSHSRDSPYEQYF
- - TRBJ1-4 TRBV10-3 TGTGCCACAGGGACTGGGGACGAAAAACTGTTTTTT CATGTGDEKLFF
- - TRBJ1-1 TRBV7-9 TGTGCCAGCAGCTCAAATTGGGACACTGAAGCTTTCTTT CASSSNWDTEAFF
TRBD1 - TRBJ2-2 TRBV28 TGTGCCAGCAGTTTATTACCCCCCGGGACAGGGGACGACGGGGAGCTGTTTTTT CASSLLPPGTGDDGELFF
- - TRBJ1-5 TRBV15 TGTGCCACCAGCAGGGATGACAGTCAGCCCCAGCATTTT CATSRDDSQPQHF
TRBD1 - TRBJ1-6 TRBV4-1 TGCGCCAGCAGCCTACCGACAGGGGTGGTTTCACCCCTCCACTTT CASSLPTGVVSPLHF
- - TRBJ2-7 TRBV4-3 TGCGCCAGCAGCCAAGATCAGGGTACCGAGCAGTACTTC CASSQDQGTEQYF
- - TRBJ2-7 TRBV7-9 TGTGCCAGCAGCTTAGTGGGGGCCTCCTACGAGCAGTACTTC CASSLVGASYEQYF
- - TRBJ1-2 TRBV5-1 TGCGCCAGCAGCTGGGACACTGGCTATGGCTACACCTTC CASSWDTGYGYTF
- - TRBJ2-5 TRBV4-1 TGCGCCAGCAGCCAATCAGGGGGAGCGGGAGAGACCCAGTACTTC CASSQSGGAGETQYF
- once TRBJ2-7 TRBV10-2 TGCGCCAGCAGTGAGTCAATAGCTAGCGAAACCTACGAGCAGTACTTC CASSESIASETYEQYF
- - TRBJ1-1 TRBV15 TGTGCCACCGAGGGAGGGTACGGGACTGAAGCTTTCTTT CATEGGYGTEAFF
- - TRBJ1-2 TRBV14 TGTGCCAGCAGCCAAGCCACCTTGGACTATGGCTACACCTTC CASSQATLDYGYTF
TRBD1 - TRBJ2-7 TRBV7-9 TGTGCCAGCAGCACCGCAGGACAGGGCTACGAGCAGTACTTC CASSTAGQGYEQYF
TRBD1 - TRBJ2-7 TRBV27 TGTGCCAGCAGGGACAGGGGGCTTCGCGAGCAGTACTTC CASRDRGLREQYF
- - TRBJ1-5 TRBV19 TGTGCCAGTACCAAGGGTCCAACGGGCAATCAGCCCCAGCATTTT CASTKGPTGNQPQHF
TRBD1 - TRBJ2-5 TRBV6-1 TGTGCCAGCAGTGAAGGGATGACAGGGGGGCAAGAGACCCAGTACTTC CASSEGMTGGQETQYF
TRBD1 - TRBJ2-1 TRBV5-1 TGCGCCAGCAGCCCAGCCGGGACAGGGGGCTACAATGAGCAGTTCTTC CASSPAGTGGYNEQFF
- - TRBJ1-2 TRBV5-3 TGTGCCAGAAGCTTGGCGAGGGACCCCTACTATGGCTACACCTTC CARSLARDPYYGYTF
- - TRBJ2-7 TRBV5-6 TGTGCCAGCAGCTTCTGGGGGGCCTACGAGCAGTACTTC CASSFWGAYEQYF
TRBD2 - TRBJ2-1 TRBV5-1 TGCGCCAGCAGCTTGGAAGCGGGAGGTAACTACAATGAGCAGTTCTTC CASSLEAGGNYNEQFF
- - TRBJ2-7 TRBV19 TGTGCCAGTAGTATGGTTGGCAGCTCCTACGAGCAGTACTTC CASSMVGSSYEQYF
- - TRBJ1-1 TRBV27 TGTGCCAGCAGTCTGTACAGGGTTGGCACTGAAGCTTTCTTT CASSLYRVGTEAFF
- once TRBJ2-5 TRBV28 TGTGCCAGCAGCCAGACAGTCCTCCGCCAAGAGACCCAGTACTTC CASSQTVLRQETQYF
- - TRBJ1-1 TRBV15 TGTGCCACCACCAGTAGTACGACTGAAGCTTTCTTT CATTSSTTEAFF
TRBD1 once TRBJ2-2 TRBV5-1 TGCGCCAGCAGCCCGCCCCCGGACAGGGGGATGGGCGGGGAGCTGTTTTTT CASSPPPDRGMGGELFF
- - TRBJ1-4 TRBV6-1 TGTGCCAGCAGTTATAATGAAAAACTGTTTTTT CASSYNEKLFF
- once TRBJ2-7 TRBV6-5 TGTGCCAGCAGTTACGGAGACAGCTCCTACGAGCAGTACTTC CASSYGDSSYEQYF
- - TRBJ1-5 TRBV12-2 TGTGCAAGTCGCTTAGCGCCGGTGGGCAGGGAGGATCAGCCCCAGCATTTT CASRLAPVGREDQPQHF
- - TRBJ2-7 TRBV5-4 TGTGCCAGCAGCTTACTCTCCTCCTACGAGCAGTACTTC CASSLLSSYEQYF
- - TRBJ2-7 TRBV7-8 TGTGCCAGCAGCTTGGGCTCAGGTGCCAGCTCCTACGAGCAGTACTTC CASSLGSGASSYEQYF
- - TRBJ2-3 TRBV19 TGTGCCAGTAGTATGGAGGGAACCACTAGCACAGATACGCAGTATTTT CASSMEGTTSTDTQYF
- - TRBJ1-5 TRBV5-6 TGTGCCAGCAGCTTGATAAACCATAATAGCAATCAGCCCCAGCATTTT CASSLINHNSNQPQHF
TRBD1 few TRBJ1-6 TRBV6-5 TGTGCCAGCAGTTACGGACAGGGGCGTTCACCCCTCCACTTT CASSYGQGRSPLHF
TRBD1 - TRBJ2-3 TRBV10-3 TGTGCCATCAGTGATTTTGCGACAGGGGGCGGCACAGATACGCAGTATTTT CAISDFATGGGTDTQYF
TRBD1 - TRBJ2-2 TRBV27 TGTGCCAGCAGTTTATTGGTTTGGACAGGGGGAACCGGGGAGCTGTTTTTT CASSLLVWTGGTGELFF
- - TRBJ2-7 TRBV6-5 TGTGCCAGCAGTTACGGTGTCGGCTACGAGCAGTACTTC CASSYGVGYEQYF
- - TRBJ2-3 TRBV29-1 TGCAGCGTTCAGCTTAGCACAGATACGCAGTATTTT CSVQLSTDTQYF
- - TRBJ1-2 TRBV6-5 TGTGCCAGCAGTTACGGACCCGACTATGGCTACACCTTC CASSYGPDYGYTF
- - TRBJ2-7 TRBV28 TGTGCCACCCAAAGGGGAACCTACGAGCAGTACTTC CATQRGTYEQYF
- - TRBJ1-5 TRBV27 TGTGCCAGCAGGTCGGAGTGGGAGGGCAATCAGCCCCAGCATTTT CASRSEWEGNQPQHF
- - TRBJ2-5 TRBV7-9 TGTGCCAGCAGCTTAGCGCCCGGACAGCAAGAGACCCAGTACTTC CASSLAPGQQETQYF
- - TRBJ2-1 TRBV4-1 TGCGCCAGCAGCCTCAAAGGGCCCCCGGGGTCCCAATACAATGAGCAGTTCTTC CASSLKGPPGSQYNEQFF
TRBD1 - TRBJ1-1 TRBV5-6 TGTGCCAGCAGCTTGGAGTACAGGGGGACTGAAGCTTTCTTT CASSLEYRGTEAFF
- - TRBJ2-7 TRBV2 TGTGCCAGCAGTGGAGCCGCCTACGAGCAGTACTTC CASSGAAYEQYF